This T cell receptor (beta chain) originates from a study of shared clonotypes between healthy human individuals (dated by TCRdb to about 2020). About the full investigation: Two women and three men aged 18 to 49 years were included in the cohort. Per donor, leukapheresis produced somewhere between about 0.94 and 9 billion PBMCs. Blood TCR repertoires of a handful of healthy adults were deeply sequenced to estimate repertoire size and the extent of clonotype sharing between individuals. To increase sequencing depth and limit assay-specific biases, different laboratories used diverse techniques to prepare libraries and sequence TCR repertoires.

The germline V end is reduced by 6 bases and the J end by 6 bases; junction bases left unmatched: 9. The CDR3, from cysteine to phenylalanine, totals 16 residues. The CDR3 DNA has 48 bases and is translated from base 1. The germline V gene sets CDR1 to MDHEN and CDR2 to SYDVKM. Using the deep immunoSEQ assay, TCR CDR3 regions were amplified from genomic DNA by multiplex PCR. Genomic DNA extracted from each cell subset was distributed evenly over all wells of several immunoSEQ 96-well plates, and each plate served as one replicate. For unsorted PBMC, 300 ng genomic DNA, equal to roughly 33,000 T cell genomes, was loaded into each replicate PCR. Ten immunoSEQ deep assay plates were used to sequence unsorted PBMC genomic DNA. The purified libraries were quantified using a Qubit 3.0 fluorometer, sized with a Bioanalyzer 2100, and then quantified again using the KAPA Library Quantification kit. Every immunoSEQ 96-well plate was sequenced on a separate single-read 150-cycle Illumina NextSeq 550 flow cell. Per the source publication's procedure: Because the immunoSEQ output included only junctional sequences and no quality scores, the filtering could not be the same as the filtering used for full-length reads. Sequences were annotated with PyIR, a Python wrapper for IgBLAST v1.9, using IMGT germline references to assign V/J genes and CDR3. Reads were filtered out if the reads had weak V/J assignments (E-value above 1e-6), no CDR3, stop codons, out-of-frame junctions, or ambiguous translated residues. V3J clonotypes were defined by identical inferred V gene, J gene, and CDR3 amino acid sequence. To compute the percentage overlap between repertoires, the number of shared unique clonotypes was divided by the size of the smaller repertoire. Repertoire richness was assessed with RTK rarefaction, the Chao1 estimator, and Recon v2.1 estimates of unobserved clonotypes. TCRdb carries this immuneACCESS record with in-frame sequences only. Its versions omit some clonotypes, under half of them owing to an unresolved V gene in the studies checked, with the rest unexplained. From that table come the V and J calls and clone size; the DNA was used to work out D and trimming. This sample holds about 460,000 clones; around 77% were observed only once. Around 12% of the sample is held by the ten biggest clonotypes.

This clone has only a few counts. Its antigen is not yet known. The sample holds no much larger clone one base away, and base qualities are not on file. The donors were healthy, HIV-negative adults who had no recently reported acute infections or vaccinations. All donors were Caucasian adults living in Nashville, Tennessee, USA. For unsorted samples, about 90 million PBMCs were counted and genomic DNA was extracted with the QIAamp DNA Blood Mini kit. After blood collection by leukapheresis, PBMCs were isolated using Ficoll-Histopaque density gradient centrifugation and then cryopreserved in the vapor phase of liquid nitrogen. Study-wide conclusions, independent of this receptor: Based on pairwise subsampling, the degree of clonotype sharing among donors was expected to be affected by sequencing depth. The genetic and exposure-history diversity represented was limited by the small number of donors. Only blood was sampled, and tissue TCR repertoires likely differ from those in blood.

The chain uses TRBV28 and TRBJ2-5; 14 central nucleotides agree with TRBD2. The receptor's source is a woman between 40 and 50 years old in good health. Some clones in this sample may be carry-over from other donors' samples. The sample comprised PBMCs. Here the CDR3 is given as CASRSGTSGSRKTQYF. The DNA is TGTGCCAGCAGGTCCGGGACTAGCGGGAGTAGGAAGACCCAGTACTTC.